Listed here is a single TCR beta chain. No antigen is known for it. Libraries were prepared by immunoSEQ multiplex PCR; TCRdb keeps only in-frame clonotypes and omits some of them. The sample lists fewer than 600,000 clones, 79% occurring once. Losses at the gene ends were 8 bases for V and 5 bases for J; bases not matched to a gene: 8. Germline assignment: CDR1 SNHLY and CDR2 FYNNEI. The length of the CDR3 is 13 residues. This entry is derived from a study of shared clonotypes between healthy human individuals. Findings and limits, study-wide: With few donors, the genetic and exposure-history diversity represented was limited.

The clonotype comes from a woman aged 40 to 50 in good health. Some clones in this sample may be carry-over from other donors' samples. The chain employs TRBV2 and TRBJ2-5; 7 bases align to TRBD1. The specimen sequenced was PBMCs. The CDR3 is CASYQTGLETQYF. In nucleotides, the CDR3 is TGTGCCAGCTACCAGACAGGGTTGGAGACCCAGTACTTC.